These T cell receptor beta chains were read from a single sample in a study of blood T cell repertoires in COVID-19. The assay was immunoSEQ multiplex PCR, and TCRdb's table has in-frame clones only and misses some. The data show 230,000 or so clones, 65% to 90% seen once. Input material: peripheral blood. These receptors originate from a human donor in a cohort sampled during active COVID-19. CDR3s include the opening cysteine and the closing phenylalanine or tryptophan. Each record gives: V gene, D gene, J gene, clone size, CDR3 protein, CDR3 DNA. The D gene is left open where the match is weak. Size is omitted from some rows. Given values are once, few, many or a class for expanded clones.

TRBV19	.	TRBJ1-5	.	CASSIVGPSNQPQHF	TGTGCCAGTAGTATAGTGGGCCCTAGCAATCAGCCCCAGCATTTT
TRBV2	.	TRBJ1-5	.	CASTGSVPPPNQPQHF	TGTGCCAGCACCGGAAGCGTTCCCCCCCCCAATCAGCCCCAGCATTTT
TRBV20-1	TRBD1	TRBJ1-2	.	CSRDRAYGYTF	TGCAGTCGGGACAGGGCCTATGGCTACACCTTC
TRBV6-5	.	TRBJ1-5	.	CASTPEGYQPQHF	TGTGCCAGCACCCCAGAGGGCTATCAGCCCCAGCATTTT
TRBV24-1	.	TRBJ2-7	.	CATSDLRGAGEQYF	TGTGCCACCAGTGATTTGCGGGGTGCAGGCGAGCAGTACTTC
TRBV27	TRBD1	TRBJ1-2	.	CASGPSPGTGVVGYTF	TGTGCCAGCGGACCCAGCCCCGGGACAGGGGTGGTCGGCTACACCTTC
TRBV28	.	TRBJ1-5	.	CASSPWTEPSNQPQHF	TGTGCCAGCAGTCCCTGGACAGAGCCTAGCAATCAGCCCCAGCATTTT
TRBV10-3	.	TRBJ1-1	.	CAISEQENTEAFF	TGTGCCATCAGTGAACAGGAGAACACTGAAGCTTTCTTT
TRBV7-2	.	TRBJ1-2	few	CASSLTAYGYTF	TGTGCCAGCAGCTTAACTGCATATGGCTACACCTTC
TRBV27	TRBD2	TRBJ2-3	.	CASSLGLAGGRDTQYF	TGTGCCAGCAGTCTCGGACTAGCGGGAGGGAGGGATACGCAGTATTTT
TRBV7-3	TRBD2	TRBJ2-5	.	CASSSSAGGVVTQYF	TGTGCCAGCAGCTCCTCAGCGGGGGGCGTGGTCACCCAGTACTTC
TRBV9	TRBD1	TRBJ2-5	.	CASSRQGVYQETQYF	TGTGCCAGCAGCCGACAGGGAGTATACCAAGAGACCCAGTACTTC
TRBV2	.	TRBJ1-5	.	CASRAGTISNQPQHF	TGTGCCAGCAGGGCCGGGACAATTAGCAATCAGCCCCAGCATTTT
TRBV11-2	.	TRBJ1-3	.	CASSFRLGPGNTIYF	TGTGCCAGCAGCTTCCGTCTGGGGCCTGGAAACACCATATATTTT
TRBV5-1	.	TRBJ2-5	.	CATSGEGETQYF	TGCGCCACCTCGGGAGAGGGTGAGACCCAGTACTTC
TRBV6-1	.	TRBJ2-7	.	CASSEQAGRYEQYF	TGTGCCAGCAGTGAGCAAGCGGGTCGATACGAGCAGTACTTC
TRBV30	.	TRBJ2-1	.	CAWDGSSSYNEQFF	TGTGCCTGGGACGGGAGTAGCTCTTACAATGAGCAGTTCTTC
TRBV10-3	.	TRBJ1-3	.	CAAGADPGNTIYF	TGTGCCGCCGGAGCAGACCCTGGAAACACCATATATTTT
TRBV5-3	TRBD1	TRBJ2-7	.	CARSLDRGWF	TGTGCCAGAAGCTTGGACAGGGGGTGGTTC
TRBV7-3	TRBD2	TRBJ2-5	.	CASSLGTSGSGETQYF	TGTGCCAGCAGCTTAGGGACTAGCGGGAGTGGGGAGACCCAGTACTTC